This TCR beta chain was sequenced during a study of PD-L1 blockade in urothelial cancer. The wider study: Atezolizumab at 1,200 mg intravenously every 3 weeks was started by patients at some point between 2014 and 2016. Samples of blood were analyzed 3 weeks (second dose) and 6 weeks after treatment start. Study-wide results and caveats: Sub-median blood TCR clonality before treatment predicted longer survival.

Regarding time point: peripheral blood 6 weeks after treatment start. As regards this clone: Its antigen is not identified.

Profiled with immunoSEQ multiplex PCR; TCRdb holds only in-frame clones, not every one. The sample consists of 40,000 or so clones, roughly four fifths of them appearing once. CDR3 length: 15 residues. Deletions cut 5 bases from V and 3 bases from J, with 17 bases between. Germline assignment: CDR1 MDHEN and CDR2 SYDVKM. Sequenced here: PBMCs, sampled around atezolizumab (anti-PD-L1) treatment. V is TRBV28 and J is TRBJ2-7; TRBD2 might be the D (5 bases). This TCR was sampled from a man in his fifties or sixties with urothelial cancer. CDR3 coding DNA: TGTGCCAGCAGTCCCGGTGGGAGCGGTGGCTACGAGCAGTACTTC. It is translated as CASSPGGSGGYEQYF.